This T cell receptor beta chain emerged from a study of post-analysis software for immune sequencing data. The wider study: The courses of disease that were included comprised relapsing-remitting, secondary progressive and progressive-relapsing multiple sclerosis. Points from the study as a whole: Significantly lower normalized Chao1 diversity was found in patients with multiple sclerosis relative to controls. Four to six TRBV segments were more frequent in patients than controls; TRBV5-6, TRBV5-1 and TRBV20-1 belonged to this group. Strong same-batch co-clustering of samples appeared with F measure clustering.

Incorporated into the TCR beta cDNA libraries were unique molecular identifiers, which served to reduce PCR and sequencing biases. TCRdb analysed the PCR reads with MiXCR anew, one entry per CDR3 protein. The sample includes 800,000 to 950,000 distinct CDR3 sequences, around 53% of them seen just once. Germline V gene sequence: CDR1 KGHSH, CDR2 LQKENI. The CDR3 is 16 residues long. Trimming took off 6 bases at V and 5 bases at J, with 22 bases between the two ends. This clonotype has just a few counts. Its antigen is unknown. Sequences were obtained from blood. This TCR derives from a girl under 18 with multiple sclerosis. The V and J genes are TRBV18 and TRBJ1-2; D is perhaps TRBD1 (5 bases). The CDR3 sequence is CASSHTASQSGYGYTF. The CDR3 DNA sequence: TGTGCCAGCTCGCACACCGCCTCCCAGTCAGGGTATGGCTACACCTTC.